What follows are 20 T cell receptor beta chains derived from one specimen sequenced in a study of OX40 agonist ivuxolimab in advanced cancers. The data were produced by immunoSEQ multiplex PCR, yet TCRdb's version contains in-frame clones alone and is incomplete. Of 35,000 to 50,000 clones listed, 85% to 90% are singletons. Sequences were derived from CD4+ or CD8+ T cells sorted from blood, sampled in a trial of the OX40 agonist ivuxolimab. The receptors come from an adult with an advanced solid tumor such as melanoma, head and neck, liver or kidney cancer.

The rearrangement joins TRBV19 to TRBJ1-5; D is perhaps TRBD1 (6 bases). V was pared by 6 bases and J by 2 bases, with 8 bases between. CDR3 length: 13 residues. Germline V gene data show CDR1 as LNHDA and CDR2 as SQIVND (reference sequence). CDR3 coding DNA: TGTGCCAGTAGCGAGGGGGGCAATCAGCCCCAGCATTTT. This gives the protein CASSEGGNQPQHF. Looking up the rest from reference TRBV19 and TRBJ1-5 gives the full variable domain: DGGITQSPKYLFRKEGQNVTLSCEQNLNHDAMYWYRQDPGQGLRLIYYSQIVNDFQKGDIAEGYSVSREKKESFPLTVTSAQKNPTAFYLCASSEGGNQPQHFGDGTRLSIL.

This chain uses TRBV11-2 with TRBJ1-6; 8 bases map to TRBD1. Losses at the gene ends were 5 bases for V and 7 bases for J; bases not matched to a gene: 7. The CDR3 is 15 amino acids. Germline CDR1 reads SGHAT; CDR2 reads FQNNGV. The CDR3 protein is CASSPGTGLNSPLHF. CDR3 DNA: TGTGCCAGCAGCCCCGGGACAGGCTTAAATTCACCCCTCCACTTT.

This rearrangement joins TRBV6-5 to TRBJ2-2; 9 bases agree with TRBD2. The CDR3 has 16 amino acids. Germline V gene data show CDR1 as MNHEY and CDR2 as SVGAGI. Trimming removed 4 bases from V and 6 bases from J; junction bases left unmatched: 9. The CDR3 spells CASSFSGSKSAGELFF. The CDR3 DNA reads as TGTGCCAGCAGTTTTAGCGGGAGTAAGTCGGCCGGGGAGCTGTTTTTT.

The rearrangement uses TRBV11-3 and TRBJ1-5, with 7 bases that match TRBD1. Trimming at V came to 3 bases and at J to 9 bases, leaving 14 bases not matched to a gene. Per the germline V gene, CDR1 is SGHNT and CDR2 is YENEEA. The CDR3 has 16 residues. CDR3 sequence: CASSLATGTVVGPQHF. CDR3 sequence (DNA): TGTGCCAGCAGCTTGGCGACCGGGACAGTAGTTGGGCCCCAGCATTTT.

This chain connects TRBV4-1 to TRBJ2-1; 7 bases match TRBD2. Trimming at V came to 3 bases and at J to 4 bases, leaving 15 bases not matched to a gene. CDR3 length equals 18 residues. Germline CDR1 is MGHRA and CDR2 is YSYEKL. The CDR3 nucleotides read TGCGCCAGCAGCCACCGGGCCGGCAGACTAGCTCTATACAATGAGCAGTTCTTC. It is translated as CASSHRAGRLALYNEQFF.

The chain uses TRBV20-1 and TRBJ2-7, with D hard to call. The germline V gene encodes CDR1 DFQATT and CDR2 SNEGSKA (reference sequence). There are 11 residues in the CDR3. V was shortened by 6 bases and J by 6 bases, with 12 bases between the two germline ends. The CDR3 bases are TGCAGTGCCTGGGCCACTATCGAGCAGTACTTC. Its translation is CSAWATIEQYF.

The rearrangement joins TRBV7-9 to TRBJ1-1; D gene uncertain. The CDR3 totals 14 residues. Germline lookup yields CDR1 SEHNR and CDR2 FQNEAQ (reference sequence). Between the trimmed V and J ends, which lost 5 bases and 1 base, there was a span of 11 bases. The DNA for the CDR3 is TGTGCCAGCAGCATTCACCAGACGAACACTGAAGCTTTCTTT. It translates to CASSIHQTNTEAFF.

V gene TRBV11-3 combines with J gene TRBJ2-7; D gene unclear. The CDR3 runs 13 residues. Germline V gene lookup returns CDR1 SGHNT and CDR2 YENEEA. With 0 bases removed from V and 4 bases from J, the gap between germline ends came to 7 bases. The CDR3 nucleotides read TGTGCCAGCAGCTTAGAGGTACATTACGAGCAGTACTTC. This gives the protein CASSLEVHYEQYF.

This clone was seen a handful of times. The CDR3 region has the DNA TGTGCCAGTAGTACGCAGGGTGGGAGCACTGAAGCTTTCTTT. It codes for CASSTQGGSTEAFF. The chain uses TRBV19 and TRBJ1-1, with a possible D match to TRBD1 (5 bases). The CDR3 length is 14 residues. Germline lookup yields CDR1 LNHDA and CDR2 SQIVND (reference sequence). The ends were cut back, 4 bases at V and 4 bases at J, with 13 bases in the middle.

The DNA of the CDR3 is TGTGCCAGCAGACAGGGCGCGACTAGCGGGATTGATGAGCAGTTCTTC. Translated, it gives CASRQGATSGIDEQFF. The chain uses TRBV7-8 and TRBJ2-1; 11 nucleotides match TRBD2. V lost 6 bases and J lost 8; bases outside the gene matches: 12. The CDR3 runs to 16 residues. From germline, CDR1 is SGHVS and CDR2 FQNEAQ.

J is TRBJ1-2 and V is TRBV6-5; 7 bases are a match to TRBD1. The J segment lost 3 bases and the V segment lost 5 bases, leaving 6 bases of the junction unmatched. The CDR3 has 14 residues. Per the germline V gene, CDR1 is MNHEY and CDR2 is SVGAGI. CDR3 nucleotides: TGTGCCAGCAGTGCCCGAGGGACAGACTATGGCTACACCTTC. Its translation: CASSARGTDYGYTF.

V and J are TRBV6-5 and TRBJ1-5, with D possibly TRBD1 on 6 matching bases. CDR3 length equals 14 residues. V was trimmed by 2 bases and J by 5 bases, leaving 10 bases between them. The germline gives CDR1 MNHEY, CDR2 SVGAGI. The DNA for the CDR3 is TGTGCCAGCAGTTACCGGACAGCCGATCAGCCCCAGCATTTT. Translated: CASSYRTADQPQHF.

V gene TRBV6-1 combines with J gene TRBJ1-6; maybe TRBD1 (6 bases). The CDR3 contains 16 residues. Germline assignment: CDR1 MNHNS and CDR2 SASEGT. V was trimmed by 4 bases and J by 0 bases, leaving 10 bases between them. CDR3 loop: CASSGGGSSYNSPLHF. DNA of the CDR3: TGTGCCAGCAGTGGAGGGGGGAGCTCCTATAATTCACCCCTCCACTTT.

CDR3 residues: CASSHTTGRNQETQYF. DNA for the CDR3: TGTGCCAGCTCACACACGACAGGAAGAAACCAAGAGACCCAGTACTTC. V usage is TRBV18 and J usage is TRBJ2-5, with D possibly being TRBD1 (6 bases). This CDR3 has 16 residues. Trimming took 4 bases from V and 0 from J, leaving 15 bases between them. Germline V CDR1 and CDR2: KGHSH, LQKENI.

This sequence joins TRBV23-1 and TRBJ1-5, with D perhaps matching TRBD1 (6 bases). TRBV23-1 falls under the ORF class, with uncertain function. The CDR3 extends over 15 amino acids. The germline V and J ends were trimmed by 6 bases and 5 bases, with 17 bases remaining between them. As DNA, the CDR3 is TGCGCCAGCAGCGAAGACAGGCCCCTTCATCAGCCCCAGCATTTT. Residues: CASSEDRPLHQPQHF.

The CDR3 here is CASSLGLAGEKQFF. CDR3 nucleotide sequence: TGTGCCAGCAGCTTGGGTCTAGCGGGAGAAAAGCAGTTCTTC. V and J are TRBV7-3 and TRBJ2-1; 10 bases fit TRBD2. The V and J ends lost 3 bases and 11 bases, in that order; junction bases with no gene match: 7. Germline V gene data show CDR1 as SGHTA and CDR2 as FQGTGA. The CDR3 runs to 14 residues. Looking up the rest from reference TRBV7-3 and TRBJ2-1 gives the full variable domain: GAGVSQTPSNKVTEKGKYVELRCDPISGHTALYWYRQSLGQGPEFLIYFQGTGAADDSGLPNDRFFAVRPEGSVSTLKIQRTERGDSAVYLCASSLGLAGEKQFFGPGTRLTVL.

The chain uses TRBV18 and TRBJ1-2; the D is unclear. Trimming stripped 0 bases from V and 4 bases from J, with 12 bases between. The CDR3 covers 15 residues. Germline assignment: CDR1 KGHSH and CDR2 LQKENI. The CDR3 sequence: CASSPPSHSSYGYTF. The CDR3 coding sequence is TGTGCCAGCTCACCACCTTCGCACTCCAGCTATGGCTACACCTTC. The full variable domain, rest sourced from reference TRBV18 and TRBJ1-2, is NAGVMQNPRHLVRRRGQEARLRCSPMKGHSHVYWYRQLPEEGLKFMVYLQKENIIDESGMPKERFSAEFPKEGPSILRIQQVVRGDSAAYFCASSPPSHSSYGYTFGSGTRLTVV.

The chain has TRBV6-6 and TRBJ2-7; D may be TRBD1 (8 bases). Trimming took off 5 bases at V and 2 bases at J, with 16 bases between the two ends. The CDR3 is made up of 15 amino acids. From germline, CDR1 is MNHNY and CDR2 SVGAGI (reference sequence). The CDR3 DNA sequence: TGTGCCAGCAGTCAACAGGGGGGGAAGACCTACGAGCAGTACTTC. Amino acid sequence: CASSQQGGKTYEQYF.

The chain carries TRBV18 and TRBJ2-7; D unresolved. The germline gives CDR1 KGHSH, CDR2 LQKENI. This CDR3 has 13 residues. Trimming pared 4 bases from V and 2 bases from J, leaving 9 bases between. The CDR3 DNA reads TGTGCCAGCTCACTAACTGAAACCTACGAGCAGTACTTC. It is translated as CASSLTETYEQYF.

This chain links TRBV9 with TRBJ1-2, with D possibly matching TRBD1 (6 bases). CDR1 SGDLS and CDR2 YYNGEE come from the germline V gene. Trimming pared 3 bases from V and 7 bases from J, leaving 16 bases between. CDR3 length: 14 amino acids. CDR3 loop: CASSAIYSGAGYTF. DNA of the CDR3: TGTGCCAGCAGCGCCATTTATTCGGGGGCTGGCTACACCTTC.